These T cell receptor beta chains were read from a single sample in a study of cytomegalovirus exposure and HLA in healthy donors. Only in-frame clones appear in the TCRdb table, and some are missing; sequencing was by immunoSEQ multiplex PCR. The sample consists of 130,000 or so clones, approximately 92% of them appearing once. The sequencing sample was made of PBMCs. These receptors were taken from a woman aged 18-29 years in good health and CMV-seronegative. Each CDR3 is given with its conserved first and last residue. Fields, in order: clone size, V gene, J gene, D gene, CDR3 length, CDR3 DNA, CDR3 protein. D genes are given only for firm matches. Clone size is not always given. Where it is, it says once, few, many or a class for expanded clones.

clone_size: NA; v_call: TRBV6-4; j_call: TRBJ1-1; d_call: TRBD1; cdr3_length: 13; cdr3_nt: TGTGCCAGCAGTCAGACAGGGGACACTGAAGCTTTCTTT; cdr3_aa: CASSQTGDTEAFF
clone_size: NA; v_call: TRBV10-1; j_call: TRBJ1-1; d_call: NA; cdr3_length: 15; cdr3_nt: TGCGCCAGCAGTCCCACCAGAACAGGGTACACTGAAGCTTTCTTT; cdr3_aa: CASSPTRTGYTEAFF
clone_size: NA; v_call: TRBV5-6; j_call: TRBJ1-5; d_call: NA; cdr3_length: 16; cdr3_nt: TGTGCCAGCAGCTTGGCTGGGGGCCCTAGCAATCAGCCCCAGCATTTT; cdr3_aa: CASSLAGGPSNQPQHF
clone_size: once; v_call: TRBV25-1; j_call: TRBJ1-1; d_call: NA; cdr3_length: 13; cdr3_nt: TGTGCCAGCAGACAGGACGTAAGCACTGAAGCTTTCTTT; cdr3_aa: CASRQDVSTEAFF
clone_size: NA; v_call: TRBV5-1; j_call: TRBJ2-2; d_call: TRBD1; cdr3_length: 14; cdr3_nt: TGCGCCAGCAGCCACGGACAGGGGCCCGGGGAGCTGTTTTTT; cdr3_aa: CASSHGQGPGELFF
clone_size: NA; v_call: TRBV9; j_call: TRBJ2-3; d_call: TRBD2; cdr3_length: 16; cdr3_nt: TGTGCCAGCAGCGTACAGGGGCGCGGGGGGACAGATACGCAGTATTTT; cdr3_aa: CASSVQGRGGTDTQYF
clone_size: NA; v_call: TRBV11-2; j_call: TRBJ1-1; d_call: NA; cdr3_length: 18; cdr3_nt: TGTGCCAGCAGCTTAGCACGGGGAAGTGGGAGACAGAACACTGAAGCTTTCTTT; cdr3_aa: CASSLARGSGRQNTEAFF
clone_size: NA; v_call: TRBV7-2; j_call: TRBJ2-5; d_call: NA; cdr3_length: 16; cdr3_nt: TGTGCCAGCAGCTTAGTAGCGCAACCGTACCAAGAGACCCAGTACTTC; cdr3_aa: CASSLVAQPYQETQYF
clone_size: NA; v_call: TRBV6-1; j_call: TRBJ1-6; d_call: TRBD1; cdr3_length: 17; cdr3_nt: TGTGCCAGCAGTGGCCCACAGGGGGCATTGGATAATTCACCCCTCCACTTT; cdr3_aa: CASSGPQGALDNSPLHF
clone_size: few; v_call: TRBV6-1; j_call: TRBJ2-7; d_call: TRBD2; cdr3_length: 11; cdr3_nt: TGTGCCAGCAGTGACCTGATGAGCGGGAACTTC; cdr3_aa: CASSDLMSGNF
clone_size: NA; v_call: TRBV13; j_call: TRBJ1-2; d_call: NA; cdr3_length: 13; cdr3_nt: TGTGCCAGCAGCTTAAACAGCATCTATGGCTACACCTTC; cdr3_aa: CASSLNSIYGYTF
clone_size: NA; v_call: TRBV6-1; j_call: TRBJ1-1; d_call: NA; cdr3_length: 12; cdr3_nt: TGTGCCACCCAAGGAAGGGGTTATGAAGCTTTCTTT; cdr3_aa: CATQGRGYEAFF
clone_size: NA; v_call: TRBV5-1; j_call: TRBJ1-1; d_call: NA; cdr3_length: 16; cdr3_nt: TGCGCCAGCAGCCCCCTCCTGGGCAGGTCGAACACTGAAGCTTTCTTT; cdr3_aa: CASSPLLGRSNTEAFF
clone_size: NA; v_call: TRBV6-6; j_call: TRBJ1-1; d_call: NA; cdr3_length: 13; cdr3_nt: TGTGCCAGCAGTCAGCTACAGGCTATCGAAGCTTTCTTT; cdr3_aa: CASSQLQAIEAFF
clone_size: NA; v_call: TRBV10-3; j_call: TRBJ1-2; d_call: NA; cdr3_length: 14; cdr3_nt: TGTGCCATCAGTGAATGGCAGGGTGTCTATGGCTACACCTTC; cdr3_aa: CAISEWQGVYGYTF
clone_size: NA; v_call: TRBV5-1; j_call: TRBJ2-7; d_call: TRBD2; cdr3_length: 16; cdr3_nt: TGCGCCAGCAGCTTGTACGCTAGCGGGGGCACCGAGGAGCAGTACTTC; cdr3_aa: CASSLYASGGTEEQYF
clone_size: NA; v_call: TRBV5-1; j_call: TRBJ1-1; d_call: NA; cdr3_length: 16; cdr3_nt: TGCGCCAGCAGCTGGCCTACGGACAGACCTAACACTGAAGCTTTCTTT; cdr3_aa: CASSWPTDRPNTEAFF